This T cell receptor (beta chain) was recovered during a study of immune evolution from preneoplasia to lung adenocarcinoma. The repertoire was sequenced with immunoSEQ multiplex PCR; TCRdb's copy has only in-frame clones and lacks some. Of about 10,000 clones in the sample, 60% to 85% were seen once. Patients had resection in Japan or China between about 2014 and 2018. Premalignant or tumor cells were enriched by macro-dissection after pathologic assessment. Study-level results: Compared with EGFR-mutant or double wild-type lesions, KRAS-mutant nodules were more clonal. Top clone share appeared to fall from AAH through AIS, MIA, adenocarcinoma.

The CDR3 sequence is 13 residues long. CDR1 is SGHRS and CDR2 is YFSETQ in the germline V gene. The germline V and J ends were trimmed by 5 bases and 3 bases, with 9 bases remaining between them. As concerns this clone: Its antigen is not identified.

This chain joins TRBV5-1 and TRBJ1-3; D is unclear. Sequencing was performed on FFPE minimally invasive lung adenocarcinoma tissue. This sequence was found in a person aged 60-80 years with lung adenocarcinoma. This CDR3 reads CASSPNNGNTIYF. The CDR3 DNA is TGCGCCAGCAGTCCGAACAATGGAAACACCATATATTTT.